The rows below give T cell receptor beta chains drawn from one sample of a study of CD8+CD57+ T cells in acquired aplastic anemia. TCRdb reprocessed the reads with MiXCR, giving one entry per CDR3 protein. The data contain some 180,000 distinct CDR3 sequences, roughly 60% of them singletons. The sample was sorted CD4+, CD8+, or CD8+CD57+ T cells (not recorded which) from PBMCs. The receptors come from a human donor with aplastic anemia. Both conserved end residues are part of each CDR3. A D gene is named only where the DNA matches it firmly. Clone size is stated in some rows and not others, as once, few, many or a class when expanded.

>-|TRBJ2-3|few|TRBV7-3
TGTGCCAGCAGCTCCCAACAGCTAGATACGCAGTATTTT
CASSSQQLDTQYF
>-|TRBJ2-5|-|TRBV20-1
TGCAGTGCTAGAGATCCAGGGGGGGTAGGGGAGACCCAGTACTTC
CSARDPGGVGETQYF
>TRBD1|TRBJ1-2|-|TRBV2
TGTGCCAGCAGCACAGGGGGCGAGTACTATGGCTACACCTTC
CASSTGGEYYGYTF
>-|TRBJ2-6|once|TRBV4-2
TGTGCCAGCAGTCTAACTTACTCTGGGGCCAACGTCCTGACTTTC
CASSLTYSGANVLTF
>-|TRBJ1-1|few|TRBV5-4
TGTGCCAGCAGCCCGTCCCGGGACACTATTCGGGCTTTCTTT
CASSPSRDTIRAFF
>TRBD1|TRBJ2-7|-|TRBV2
TGTGCCAGCAGTAGGGGACAGCCTCCCTACGAGCAGTACTTC
CASSRGQPPYEQYF
>-|TRBJ1-2|-|TRBV2
TGTGCCAGCAGACCGGACAGAAACTATGGCTACACCTTC
CASRPDRNYGYTF
>TRBD2|TRBJ2-2|once|TRBV29-1
TGCAGCGTTCGGCCGAGGGAGGGGACCGGGGAGCTGTTTTTT
CSVRPREGTGELFF
>TRBD2|TRBJ2-5|-|TRBV9
TGTGCCAGCAGCTCCAGCGGGGGGACCCAAGAGACCCAGTACTTC
CASSSSGGTQETQYF
>-|TRBJ1-6|few|TRBV7-3
TGTGCCAGCAGCTCGTTTGGGGGGGTTGGTTCACCCCTCCACTTT
CASSSFGGVGSPLHF
>-|TRBJ1-2|few|TRBV11-2
TGTGCCAGCAGCTTAGGACGGCCTGGGGAGTATGGCTACACCTTC
CASSLGRPGEYGYTF
>-|TRBJ1-1|-|TRBV2
TGTGCCAGTATAGGGGTGGGGAACACTGAAGCTTTCTTT
CASIGVGNTEAFF
>TRBD2|TRBJ2-3|-|TRBV20-1
TGCTCCCTCAGCGGGGGGACAGATACGCAGTATTTT
CSLSGGTDTQYF
>TRBD2|TRBJ2-2|-|TRBV7-8
TGTGCTAGCAGCTTAGGGCTCTGGAGCGGGGGGGCCCCCGGGGAGCTGTTTTTT
CASSLGLWSGGAPGELFF
>-|TRBJ1-3|-|TRBV15
TGTGCCACCAGCAGAGGAAAGGGAGGTTACTCTGGAAACACCATATATTTT
CATSRGKGGYSGNTIYF
>TRBD2|TRBJ2-1|-|TRBV7-2
TGTGCCAGCAGGGTTGGGACTAGCGGGGGAAATGAGCAGTTCTTC
CASRVGTSGGNEQFF
>-|TRBJ1-2|-|TRBV19
TGTGCCAGTACCAACCCCCACAGGTTCTATGGCTACACCTTC
CASTNPHRFYGYTF
>TRBD2|TRBJ2-7|-|TRBV10-3
TGTGCCATCAGTCCTCCGGGAGGCAGATTCTACGAGCAGTACTTC
CAISPPGGRFYEQYF
>TRBD1|TRBJ2-7|-|TRBV24-1
TGTGCCACCAGTGATCTCACCGACTACAGGGGGCTTAGGAACGAGCAGTACTTC
CATSDLTDYRGLRNEQYF
>TRBD2|TRBJ2-5|-|TRBV7-2
TGTGCCAGCAGCTTTTCACCGGGGGGGGTCCAAGAGACCCAGTACTTC
CASSFSPGGVQETQYF
>TRBD1|TRBJ1-3|-|TRBV29-1
TGCAGCGGGACAACAGGGGGATCTGGAAACGCCATATATTTT
CSGTTGGSGNAIYF
>TRBD2|TRBJ2-2|once|TRBV7-6
TGTGCCAGCAGCCAAGGACTAGCGGGACCGAACACCGGGGAGCTGTTTTTT
CASSQGLAGPNTGELFF
>-|TRBJ1-1|-|TRBV2
TGTGCCGGCAGTGGCAGGGGACTCACTGAAGCTTTCTTT
CAGSGRGLTEAFF
>-|TRBJ1-1|few|TRBV7-9
TGTGCCAGCAGCTCTTACACTGAAGCTTTCTTT
CASSSYTEAFF
>-|TRBJ1-2|-|TRBV10-3
TGTGCCATCAGATGGACAGCTCTTAACTATGGCTACACCTTC
CAIRWTALNYGYTF
>-|TRBJ2-7|-|TRBV15
TGTGCCACCAGCAGGGGACCGGGCCCCGGAGAATCCGAGCAGTACTTC
CATSRGPGPGESEQYF
>-|TRBJ2-1|-|TRBV7-3
TGTGCCAGCAGCTTGAATACAGGGACTTTGGGCAATGAGCAGTTCTTC
CASSLNTGTLGNEQFF
>-|TRBJ2-7|-|TRBV7-2
TGTGCCAGCAGCTTAGACGGACGCTACTACTACGAGCAGTACTTC
CASSLDGRYYYEQYF
>-|TRBJ2-7|-|TRBV12-3/TRBV12-4
TGTGCCAGCAGTTTTCCAAGCTCCTACGAGCAGTACTTC
CASSFPSSYEQYF
>-|TRBJ2-5|-|TRBV12-3/TRBV12-4
TGTGCCAGCGGTTACAGGGAGGAAGAGACCCAGTACTTC
CASGYREEETQYF
>-|TRBJ2-2|-|TRBV9
TGTGCCAGCAATCAGGGTGGGTCGGCCGGGGAGCTGTTTTTT
CASNQGGSAGELFF
>-|TRBJ2-3|few|TRBV7-2
TGTGCCAGCAGCCCACAGAGGATCCCAGATACGCAGTATTTT
CASSPQRIPDTQYF
>TRBD1|TRBJ2-1|-|TRBV2
TGTGCCAGCAGACGGGACAGAGTCAATGAGCAGCTCTTC
CASRRDRVNEQLF
>-|TRBJ1-2|once|TRBV6-6
TGTGCCAGCAGTCGATCGGGGCACTCCTGGGGCTATGGCTACACCTTC
CASSRSGHSWGYGYTF
>-|TRBJ2-3|-|TRBV6-1
TGTGCCAGCGCCTCGGGGCACCGGGGTTATTTT
CASASGHRGYF
>-|TRBJ1-6|many|TRBV27
TGTGCCAGCAGTCCCTTGGGGGTAAGGAGTTCACCCCTCCACTTT
CASSPLGVRSSPLHF
>TRBD1|TRBJ1-1|-|TRBV7-7
TGTGCTAGCAGCCCTCTCCGGGACAGACTGAACACTGAAGCTTTCTTT
CASSPLRDRLNTEAFF
>-|TRBJ1-2|many|TRBV12-5
TGTGCTAGTGGTTTGGAGGGTTACGGGGTTTCAGGGGGCTACACCTTC
CASGLEGYGVSGGYTF
>-|TRBJ1-1|-|TRBV20-1
TGCAGTGCTGTGCAGCGGCCGGCTTTCTTT
CSAVQRPAFF
>-|TRBJ2-5|-|TRBV29-1
TGCAGCGTTGGCAGGGCCCGAGAGACCCAGTACTTC
CSVGRARETQYF
>-|TRBJ2-3|-|TRBV9
TGTGCCAGCAGCGATCCGGGACTACAGGGTTTT
CASSDPGLQGF
>-|TRBJ1-4|-|TRBV2
TGTGCCAGCGGATGGGAGGGACTAAATGAGAAACTGTTTTTT
CASGWEGLNEKLFF
>-|TRBJ2-4|-|TRBV7-2
TGTGCCAGCAGCTTGGTACAGGGCGTAGCCAAAAACATTCAGTACTTC
CASSLVQGVAKNIQYF
>-|TRBJ2-5|-|TRBV12-3/TRBV12-4
TGTGCCAGCGGGCGACTAGTAGGAGAGACCCAGTACTTC
CASGRLVGETQYF
>-|TRBJ1-2|-|TRBV6-4
TGTGCCAGCAGTGAAGACAGGAACTATGGCTACACCTTC
CASSEDRNYGYTF
>TRBD2|TRBJ2-1|-|TRBV19
TGTGCCAGTAGTATTAGCGGGAGAGAGCAGTTCTTC
CASSISGREQFF
>TRBD1|TRBJ1-6|-|TRBV20-1
TGCAGTGCAACGGGACAGAGCTCCTATAATTCACCCCTCCACTTT
CSATGQSSYNSPLHF
>-|TRBJ2-1|many|TRBV10-3
TGTGCCGTCTCCCGCCAGGGCGCCGTTGAGCAGTTCTTC
CAVSRQGAVEQFF
>-|TRBJ2-2|-|TRBV25-1
TGTGCCACCAGTGACATCCCCTCAACAGGGAACACCGGGGAGCTGTTTTTT
CATSDIPSTGNTGELFF
>-|TRBJ1-5|-|TRBV5-1
TGCGCCAGCAGTCTCCAGGGATTTTGGAATCAGCCCCAGCATTTT
CASSLQGFWNQPQHF